This entry concerns a single T cell receptor beta chain. This record belongs to a study of T cell responses to AZD1222 COVID-19 vaccine. The V gene lost 3 bases and the J gene lost 2 bases, with 11 bases spanning the gap. Germline CDR1 is KGHSH and CDR2 is LQKENI. CDR3 length: 15 residues. Clones were sequenced by immunoSEQ multiplex PCR, and TCRdb holds only the in-frame ones, with some missing. This repertoire shows about 110,000 clones, 86% found once; its top ten account for over 3%. J is TRBJ1-5 and V is TRBV18; D is undetermined. This receptor was identified in an adult in good health. Sequences were derived from peripheral blood, sampled on day 0 of AZD1222 vaccination. The DNA of the CDR3 is TGTGCCAGCTCACCGACTGGCGGGGGCAATCAGCCCCAGCATTTT. This sequence encodes CASSPTGGGNQPQHF.